A selection of T cell receptor beta chains follows, all from one sample in a study of graft-versus-host responses after intestinal transplantation. These receptors are not linked to any known antigen. Profiled with immunoSEQ multiplex PCR; TCRdb holds only in-frame clones, not every one. The repertoire holds around 45,000 clones, with around 90% as singletons. This specimen consisted of unstimulated CD4+ T cells sorted from spleen or lymph node cells, obtained before transplant. The receptors were gathered from a human donor who was the organ donor for an intestinal transplant. Both conserved end residues are part of each CDR3. Fields, in order: V gene, J gene, clone size, D gene, CDR3 DNA, CDR3 protein. The D gene is left open where the match is weak. Clone size appears in some rows only: once, few, many, or a class for an expanded clone.

v_gene: TRBV5-1; j_gene: TRBJ2-7; abundance: .; d_gene: TRBD2; CDR3nt: TGCGCCAGCGCCGGGACTAGCGCCTCCTACGAGCAGTACTTC; CDR3aa: CASAGTSASYEQYF
v_gene: TRBV5-1; j_gene: TRBJ2-3; abundance: .; d_gene: TRBD2; CDR3nt: TGCGCCAGCAGACTCGGGGGACTAGTGACAGATACGCAGTATTTT; CDR3aa: CASRLGGLVTDTQYF
v_gene: TRBV19; j_gene: TRBJ2-7; abundance: .; d_gene: .; CDR3nt: TGTGCCAGTAGTATACGGGTAGGGAATCCCTACGAGCAGTACTTC; CDR3aa: CASSIRVGNPYEQYF
v_gene: TRBV6-1; j_gene: TRBJ2-5; abundance: .; d_gene: TRBD2; CDR3nt: TGTGCCAGCACTAGCGGGAGGGTTCAAGAGACCCAGTACTTC; CDR3aa: CASTSGRVQETQYF
v_gene: TRBV6-6; j_gene: TRBJ1-1; abundance: .; d_gene: .; CDR3nt: TGTGCCAGCAGTTCCCCAGGGTCGGGCACTGAAGCTTTCTTT; CDR3aa: CASSSPGSGTEAFF
v_gene: TRBV27; j_gene: TRBJ2-2; abundance: .; d_gene: .; CDR3nt: TGTGCCAGCAGTTTAAAAGGGTCCACCGGGGAGCTGTTTTTT; CDR3aa: CASSLKGSTGELFF
v_gene: TRBV7-9; j_gene: TRBJ2-7; abundance: .; d_gene: TRBD2; CDR3nt: TGTGCCAGCAGCTTAGGGGCTAGCGGGAGCTCCTACGAGCAGTACTTC; CDR3aa: CASSLGASGSSYEQYF
v_gene: TRBV5-8; j_gene: TRBJ1-2; abundance: .; d_gene: .; CDR3nt: TGTGCCAGCAGCTGGGGGGGACTAGAGAATGGCTACACCTTC; CDR3aa: CASSWGGLENGYTF
v_gene: TRBV7-9; j_gene: TRBJ1-2; abundance: few; d_gene: .; CDR3nt: TGTGCCAGCAGCTTATTTGCACAGGGAGACTATGGCTACACCTTC; CDR3aa: CASSLFAQGDYGYTF
v_gene: TRBV4-2; j_gene: TRBJ2-7; abundance: .; d_gene: .; CDR3nt: TGTGCCAGCAGCCGGGGGGGCGGGAGTATCTACGAGCAGTACTTC; CDR3aa: CASSRGGGSIYEQYF
v_gene: TRBV7-3; j_gene: TRBJ2-3; abundance: .; d_gene: .; CDR3nt: TGTGCCAGCAGCTTAGCGCACCCCCGCACAGATACGCAGTATTTT; CDR3aa: CASSLAHPRTDTQYF
v_gene: TRBV15; j_gene: TRBJ1-2; abundance: .; d_gene: TRBD1; CDR3nt: TGTGCCACCAGCAGAGGGGGGACAGACTATGGCTACACCTTC; CDR3aa: CATSRGGTDYGYTF
v_gene: TRBV30; j_gene: TRBJ1-5; abundance: .; d_gene: TRBD1; CDR3nt: TGTGCCTGGAGTGTCCCCGACAGGGCGGCTCAGCCCCAGCATTTT; CDR3aa: CAWSVPDRAAQPQHF
v_gene: TRBV5-4; j_gene: TRBJ2-7; abundance: .; d_gene: TRBD2; CDR3nt: TGTGCCAGCAGCTTGGGGACTAGCGGGAGGGCCTACGAGCAGTACTTC; CDR3aa: CASSLGTSGRAYEQYF
v_gene: TRBV20-1; j_gene: TRBJ2-1; abundance: .; d_gene: .; CDR3nt: TGCAGTGCTGGACTGCACAATGAGCAGTTCTTC; CDR3aa: CSAGLHNEQFF
v_gene: TRBV19; j_gene: TRBJ1-1; abundance: .; d_gene: .; CDR3nt: TGTGCCAGTAGTATAACGACGGACACTGAAGCTTTCTTT; CDR3aa: CASSITTDTEAFF
v_gene: TRBV4-2; j_gene: TRBJ1-3; abundance: .; d_gene: .; CDR3nt: TGTGCCAGCAGCCAGGACGGTGGAAACACCATATATTTT; CDR3aa: CASSQDGGNTIYF
v_gene: TRBV28; j_gene: TRBJ2-1; abundance: .; d_gene: .; CDR3nt: TGTGCCAGCATTGGTAGGCTGCACAATGAGCAGTTCTTC; CDR3aa: CASIGRLHNEQFF
v_gene: TRBV29-1; j_gene: TRBJ1-3; abundance: .; d_gene: .; CDR3nt: TGCAGCGTTGGGAGTCCCTCTGGAAACACCATATATTTT; CDR3aa: CSVGSPSGNTIYF
v_gene: TRBV28; j_gene: TRBJ1-2; abundance: .; d_gene: .; CDR3nt: TGTGCCAGCAGTTGGGCAGGGAGGTATGGCTACACCTTC; CDR3aa: CASSWAGRYGYTF
v_gene: TRBV28; j_gene: TRBJ2-4; abundance: .; d_gene: .; CDR3nt: TGTGCCAGCAGTTTTTGGAACATTCAGTACTTC; CDR3aa: CASSFWNIQYF
v_gene: TRBV29-1; j_gene: TRBJ2-5; abundance: .; d_gene: TRBD1; CDR3nt: TGCAGCGGCTACAGGGGGCAGCTAGAGACCCAGTACTTC; CDR3aa: CSGYRGQLETQYF
v_gene: TRBV5-3; j_gene: TRBJ2-1; abundance: .; d_gene: .; CDR3nt: TGTGCCAGAAGCTTGGAGCTAATCCCCTACAATGAGCAGTTCTTC; CDR3aa: CARSLELIPYNEQFF
v_gene: TRBV23-1; j_gene: TRBJ2-1; abundance: .; d_gene: .; CDR3nt: TGCGCCAGCACCCCTAATGAGCAGTTCTTC; CDR3aa: CASTPNEQFF
v_gene: TRBV9; j_gene: TRBJ2-1; abundance: .; d_gene: TRBD2; CDR3nt: TGTGCCAGCAGCATCCGACCGGGACTAGCGGACTACAATGAGCAGTTCTTC; CDR3aa: CASSIRPGLADYNEQFF
v_gene: TRBV5-6; j_gene: TRBJ2-5; abundance: .; d_gene: .; CDR3nt: TGTGCCAGCAGCTTGGACTTCCAAGAGACCCAGTACTTC; CDR3aa: CASSLDFQETQYF
v_gene: TRBV6-6; j_gene: TRBJ1-2; abundance: .; d_gene: TRBD1; CDR3nt: TGTGCCAGCAGTCAGGGGGCCCGCTATGGCTACACCTTC; CDR3aa: CASSQGARYGYTF
v_gene: TRBV19; j_gene: TRBJ2-1; abundance: .; d_gene: .; CDR3nt: TGTGCCAGTAGTATAGCGGGAGCGAACTACAATGAGCAGTTCTTC; CDR3aa: CASSIAGANYNEQFF
v_gene: TRBV9; j_gene: TRBJ1-2; abundance: once; d_gene: TRBD1; CDR3nt: TGTGCCAGCAGCGTAGCAGGGGGCTATGGCTACACCTTC; CDR3aa: CASSVAGGYGYTF
v_gene: TRBV20-1; j_gene: TRBJ1-4; abundance: .; d_gene: .; CDR3nt: TGCAGTGCTAGAGACGGTGAAAAACTGTTTTTT; CDR3aa: CSARDGEKLFF
v_gene: TRBV4-1; j_gene: TRBJ1-5; abundance: .; d_gene: .; CDR3nt: TGCGCCAGCAGCCAAGAGTCTTGGAATCAGCCCCAGCATTTT; CDR3aa: CASSQESWNQPQHF
v_gene: TRBV4-3; j_gene: TRBJ2-1; abundance: .; d_gene: .; CDR3nt: TGCGCCAGCAGCCAAGGGTCGGGAGTGGGGAGCTCCTACAATGAGCAGTTCTTC; CDR3aa: CASSQGSGVGSSYNEQFF
v_gene: TRBV4-2; j_gene: TRBJ2-1; abundance: .; d_gene: TRBD1; CDR3nt: TGTGCCAGCAGCCGCCTAGCCGACAGGGGGAACTACAATGAGCAGTTCTTC; CDR3aa: CASSRLADRGNYNEQFF
v_gene: TRBV14; j_gene: TRBJ1-1; abundance: .; d_gene: TRBD1; CDR3nt: TGTGCCAGCAGCCAAGGTTCCACAGGGGCCACTGAAGCTTTCTTT; CDR3aa: CASSQGSTGATEAFF
v_gene: TRBV10-2; j_gene: TRBJ2-7; abundance: .; d_gene: .; CDR3nt: TGCGCCAGCAGTGAAGGAATCTACGAGCAGTACTTC; CDR3aa: CASSEGIYEQYF
v_gene: TRBV29-1; j_gene: TRBJ2-1; abundance: .; d_gene: .; CDR3nt: TGCAGCGTTGTTGCCCAGAGCTCCTACAATGAGCAGTTCTTC; CDR3aa: CSVVAQSSYNEQFF
v_gene: TRBV28; j_gene: TRBJ2-7; abundance: .; d_gene: .; CDR3nt: TGTGCCAGCAGTTCGGGACCGATAATCGGATCCTACGAGCAGTACTTC; CDR3aa: CASSSGPIIGSYEQYF
v_gene: TRBV6-5; j_gene: TRBJ2-5; abundance: .; d_gene: TRBD1; CDR3nt: TGTGCCAGCAATGCCCGCTGGACAGGGAGAGAGACCCAGTACTTC; CDR3aa: CASNARWTGRETQYF
v_gene: TRBV7-2; j_gene: TRBJ2-3; abundance: .; d_gene: TRBD2; CDR3nt: TGTGCCAGCAGCTTAGCGCGGACTAGCGGGAGATGGTGGGGCACAGATACGCAGTATTTT; CDR3aa: CASSLARTSGRWWGTDTQYF
v_gene: TRBV6-6; j_gene: TRBJ2-5; abundance: .; d_gene: TRBD1; CDR3nt: TGTGCCAGCAGTTACTCCCCAGGGGGCGAGGAGACCCAGTACTTC; CDR3aa: CASSYSPGGEETQYF
v_gene: TRBV19; j_gene: TRBJ2-4; abundance: .; d_gene: .; CDR3nt: TGTGCCAGTAGTATTGGGCTAGCCAAAAACATTCAGTACTTC; CDR3aa: CASSIGLAKNIQYF
v_gene: TRBV19; j_gene: TRBJ2-1; abundance: .; d_gene: TRBD2; CDR3nt: TGTGCCAGTAGCTTGACTAGCCCCATTTTGCAGTTCTTC; CDR3aa: CASSLTSPILQFF
v_gene: TRBV7-2; j_gene: TRBJ2-7; abundance: .; d_gene: TRBD2; CDR3nt: TGTGCCAGCAGCTTAGAGGTGACTAGCGGCGCCTACGAGCAGTACTTC; CDR3aa: CASSLEVTSGAYEQYF
v_gene: TRBV7-2; j_gene: TRBJ1-5; abundance: .; d_gene: .; CDR3nt: TGTGCCAGCAGCTTCAAAGGGTTACGCAATCAGCCCCAGCATTTT; CDR3aa: CASSFKGLRNQPQHF
v_gene: TRBV21-1; j_gene: TRBJ2-1; abundance: few; d_gene: .; CDR3nt: TGTGCCAGCAGCATCGCCACCGGGTTTCAGTTCTTC; CDR3aa: CASSIATGFQFF
v_gene: TRBV6-6; j_gene: TRBJ2-1; abundance: few; d_gene: TRBD2; CDR3nt: TGTGCCAGCAGTTACTGGACTAGCGGGAGCAATGAGCAGTTCTTC; CDR3aa: CASSYWTSGSNEQFF
v_gene: TRBV30; j_gene: TRBJ2-1; abundance: .; d_gene: .; CDR3nt: TGTGCCTGGAGTTCTCCAGGACTTAGGTCCTACAATGAGCAGTTCTTC; CDR3aa: CAWSSPGLRSYNEQFF
v_gene: TRBV19; j_gene: TRBJ2-1; abundance: .; d_gene: TRBD2; CDR3nt: TGTGCCAGTAGTATAGTGGCGGGAGGGCCTCATGAGCAGTTCTTC; CDR3aa: CASSIVAGGPHEQFF
v_gene: TRBV6-6; j_gene: TRBJ2-2; abundance: .; d_gene: .; CDR3nt: TGTGCCAGCACCCAAACCACCAGGACCTCCGGGGAGCTGTTTTTT; CDR3aa: CASTQTTRTSGELFF
v_gene: TRBV30; j_gene: TRBJ2-3; abundance: .; d_gene: .; CDR3nt: TGTGCCTGGAGTGTAGGGGCGCACACAGATACGCAGTATTTT; CDR3aa: CAWSVGAHTDTQYF
v_gene: TRBV4-1; j_gene: TRBJ2-3; abundance: .; d_gene: TRBD1; CDR3nt: TGCGCCAGCAGCCAAGAAAGGGGGACAGGGGGAACAGATACGCAGTATTTT; CDR3aa: CASSQERGTGGTDTQYF
v_gene: TRBV6-6; j_gene: TRBJ2-2; abundance: .; d_gene: .; CDR3nt: TGTGCCAGCTCCCGAGGGGTCACCGGGGAGCTGTTTTTT; CDR3aa: CASSRGVTGELFF
v_gene: TRBV6-7; j_gene: TRBJ2-7; abundance: .; d_gene: TRBD2; CDR3nt: TGTGCCAGCAGTCACCCCGGGGAGTTTAGCGGGAACACCTACGAGCAGTACTTC; CDR3aa: CASSHPGEFSGNTYEQYF
v_gene: TRBV7-2; j_gene: TRBJ2-3; abundance: .; d_gene: .; CDR3nt: TGTGCCAGCAGCTTAATCAGCGAAGGGAATACGCAGTATTTT; CDR3aa: CASSLISEGNTQYF